Following are 20 T cell receptor beta chains from one sample sequenced in a study of control samples from healthy donors and cancer patients. Clones were sequenced by immunoSEQ multiplex PCR, and TCRdb holds only the in-frame ones, with some missing. The sample records about 34,000 clones, 86% being singletons. The sequenced sample was PBMCs. These receptors all come from a woman between 40 and 50 years old with lung cancer.

V and J are TRBV14 and TRBJ1-2, with a weak D call TRBD1 (5 bases). Germline CDR1 SGHDN, CDR2 FVKESK. Trimming took 3 bases from V and 8 from J, leaving 13 bases between them. The CDR3 has 13 amino acids. The CDR3 DNA reads as TGTGCCAGCAGCCAGGCCAAGAGGGGAGGCTACACCTTC. Residues: CASSQAKRGGYTF.

A note on this clone: At one end the junction does not follow the germline gene, possibly because of a read error. This rearrangement joins TRBV7-8 to TRBJ1-2, with D perhaps matching TRBD1 (6 bases). Germline CDR1 SGHVS, CDR2 FQNEAQ. The CDR3 totals 13 residues. The CDR3 bases are TGTGCCAGCAGCTTAGGACAGGCCAATGGGTACACCTTC. Translated, it gives CASSLGQANGYTF. The full variable domain, rest sourced from reference TRBV7-8 and TRBJ1-2, is GAGVSQSPRYKVAKRGQDVALRCDPISGHVSLFWYQQALGQGPEFLTYFQNEAQLDKSGLPSDRFFAERPEGSVSTLKIQRTQQEDSAVYLCASSLGQANGYTFGSGTRLTVV.

The CDR3 DNA reads as TGTGCCAGCAGCGTATCGGCAGGGCTGCTCTACGAGCAGTACTTC. It specifies CASSVSAGLLYEQYF. The V call is TRBV9, the J call TRBJ2-7; a weak D match, TRBD1 (5 bases). Trimming removed 1 base from V and 3 bases from J, with 14 bases in between. The CDR3 is 15 residues long. Germline CDR1 reads SGDLS; CDR2 reads YYNGEE.

The chain employs TRBV6-2 or TRBV6-3 and TRBJ2-5; 9 positions agree with TRBD2. V lost 4 bases and J lost 4; bases outside the gene matches: 7. In germline, CDR1 is MNHEY, CDR2 SVGEGT. The CDR3 has 15 amino acids. CDR3: CASSLAGAAGETQYF. In DNA form, the CDR3 reads TGTGCCAGCAGTTTAGCGGGGGCGGCGGGAGAGACCCAGTACTTC.

In nucleotides, the CDR3 is TGTGCCAGCAGCGGGACAGGGTCTGGCTACACCTTC. Translation gives CASSGTGSGYTF. The chain couples TRBV2 to TRBJ1-2; 9 bases fit TRBD1. The J segment lost 7 bases and the V segment lost 6 bases, leaving 3 bases of the junction unmatched. Germline values: CDR1 SNHLY, CDR2 FYNNEI. The CDR3 is made up of 12 amino acids.

The genes are TRBV7-6 and TRBJ2-3; D unresolved. V gave up 0 bases and J gave up 0 bases, with 4 bases separating them. This CDR3 region has 14 residues. Germline V CDR1 and CDR2: SGHVS, FNYEAQ. The CDR3 region has the DNA TGTGCCAGCAGCTTAGCCCACAGCACAGATACGCAGTATTTT. Its protein product is CASSLAHSTDTQYF.

The chain recombines TRBV24-1 with TRBJ2-1, with TRBD2 as a possible D gene (6 bases). The V end was cut by 3 bases, the J end by 15 bases, with 14 bases between. In germline, CDR1 is KGHDR, CDR2 SFDVKD. This CDR3 contains 12 residues. CDR3 protein: CATSDPGAHWFF. The CDR3 DNA reads as TGTGCCACCAGTGATCCGGGAGCCCACTGGTTCTTC.

This clone was seen once. The chain combines TRBV11-3 with TRBJ1-1, with D possibly TRBD1 on 5 matching bases. Germline CDR1 and CDR2: SGHNT and YENEEA. V lost 6 bases and J 5 bases, leaving 16 bases between the germline ends. The length of the CDR3 is 14 residues. The CDR3 DNA reads as TGTGCCAGCAGGACCGCCCGGGGGAGAACTGAAGCTTTCTTT. Protein: CASRTARGRTEAFF.

The rearrangement uses TRBV5-1 and TRBJ2-3, with 8 bases matching TRBD2. CDR1 and CDR2 from the germline V gene are SGHRS and YFSETQ. V trimming: 2 bases; J trimming: 1 base; junction bases outside the gene matches: 9. This CDR3 spans 17 amino acids. The CDR3 DNA reads as TGCGCCAGCAGCTTAGGGGCGGGGGGCGGACGCACAGATACGCAGTATTTT. Its translation: CASSLGAGGGRTDTQYF. Using reference TRBV5-1 and TRBJ2-3 for the parts outside the CDR3, the full variable domain is KAGVTQTPRYLIKTRGQQVTLSCSPISGHRSVSWYQQTPGQGLQFLFEYFSETQRNKGNFPGRFSGRQFSNSRSEMNVSTLELGDSALYLCASSLGAGGGRTDTQYFGPGTRLTVL.

This clone has a single count. The chain carries TRBV19 and TRBJ1-5; D is unresolved. V lost 7 bases, J lost 2 bases, and 12 bases lay in between. Germline V gives CDR1 LNHDA, CDR2 SQIVND (reference sequence). There are 14 residues in the CDR3. The CDR3 loop reads CASTVMRGNQPQHF. The CDR3 DNA follows: TGTGCCAGTACGGTGATGCGTGGCAATCAGCCCCAGCATTTT.

The V gene is TRBV18, the J gene TRBJ2-2; D ambiguous. V dropped 7 bases and J dropped 4 bases, with 10 bases sitting between them. CDR1 and CDR2 (germline): KGHSH, LQKENI. The CDR3 sequence is 13 residues long. This CDR3 reads CASYRTGTGELFF. For the CDR3, the DNA is TGTGCCAGCTACCGGACGGGCACCGGGGAGCTGTTTTTT.

V gene TRBV2 combines with J gene TRBJ1-6; D gene uncertain. Trimming stripped 7 bases from V and 9 bases from J, with 19 bases between. The V gene's germline CDR1 is SNHLY and CDR2 FYNNEI. CDR3 length: 15 residues. This chain's CDR3 is CASTGSYRTGSPLHF. CDR3 DNA sequence: TGTGCCAGCACCGGAAGTTACAGAACCGGTTCACCCCTCCACTTT.

The sample holds one count of this clone. The chain has TRBV19 and TRBJ2-7, with no clear D. V shed 6 bases and J shed 2 bases, with 11 bases lying between them. This CDR3 has 13 amino acids. The germline V gene has CDR1 LNHDA and CDR2 SQIVND (reference sequence). CDR3 loop: CASSLPGPYEQYF. The CDR3 bases are TGTGCCAGTAGCCTACCAGGTCCCTACGAGCAGTACTTC. The full variable domain, completed using reference TRBV19 and TRBJ2-7, is DGGITQSPKYLFRKEGQNVTLSCEQNLNHDAMYWYRQDPGQGLRLIYYSQIVNDFQKGDIAEGYSVSREKKESFPLTVTSAQKNPTAFYLCASSLPGPYEQYFGPGTRLTVT.

The chain couples TRBV7-2 to TRBJ1-1; no reliable D call. With 1 base removed from V and 3 bases from J, the gap between germline ends came to 12 bases. Germline loops: CDR1 SGHTA, CDR2 FQGNSA. CDR3 length equals 15 residues. The CDR3 sequence is CASSLGGVGDTEAFF. The CDR3 nucleotides read TGTGCCAGCAGCTTAGGGGGTGTGGGTGACACTGAAGCTTTCTTT.

This clone has only one observation. The rearrangement uses TRBV9 and TRBJ2-3, with D uncertain. Germline CDR1 is SGDLS and CDR2 is YYNGEE. V shed 2 bases and J shed 4 bases, with 5 bases lying between them. This CDR3 contains 12 residues. CDR3 protein: CASSVLPDTQYF. The CDR3 region has the DNA TGTGCCAGCAGCGTCCTCCCAGATACGCAGTATTTT. Variable domain in full (rest from reference TRBV9 and TRBJ2-3): DSGVTQTPKHLITATGQRVTLRCSPRSGDLSVYWYQQSLDQGLQFLIQYYNGEERAKGNILERFSAQQFPDLHSELNLSSLELGDSALYFCASSVLPDTQYFGPGTRLTVL.

The gene calls are TRBV15 and TRBJ1-1; 7 positions agree with TRBD1. CDR1 and CDR2 (germline): LNHNV, YYDKDF (reference sequence). V lost 4 bases and J lost 0; bases outside the gene matches: 5. The CDR3 covers 15 residues. The CDR3 DNA is TGTGCCACCAGCACCACGACAGGGTTGAACACTGAAGCTTTCTTT. Amino acids: CATSTTTGLNTEAFF.

This chain uses TRBV4-3 with TRBJ2-5; D is perhaps TRBD2 (6 bases). V lost 2 bases and J 0 bases, leaving 13 bases between the germline ends. In germline, CDR1 is LGHNA, CDR2 YSLEER. The CDR3 contains 16 residues. The CDR3 DNA reads TGCGCCAGCAGCCAATCGGGGGACGGGTACCAAGAGACCCAGTACTTC. This gives the protein CASSQSGDGYQETQYF.

The rearrangement uses TRBV7-9 and TRBJ1-2; D uncertain. Germline V CDR1 and CDR2: SEHNR, FQNEAQ (reference sequence). V lost 3 bases, J lost 0 bases, and 8 bases lay in between. The CDR3 loop spans 14 amino acids. DNA for the CDR3: TGTGCCAGCAGCTTCCCCCTGCCTAACTATGGCTACACCTTC. Translating gives CASSFPLPNYGYTF.

V is TRBV4-3 and J is TRBJ2-7, with a possible D match to TRBD2 (7 bases). Germline-derived CDR1 and CDR2 are LGHNA and YSLEER. The CDR3 covers 16 residues. V was pared by 4 bases and J by 6 bases, with 22 bases between. The CDR3 DNA is TGCGCCAGCAGCCCCTCATCCGGGGGGCGCTTCCCCGAGCAGTACTTC. This codes for CASSPSSGGRFPEQYF.

The chain links TRBV4-2 to TRBJ1-3; D call uncertain. The V end lost 0 bases, the J end lost 4 bases, and 10 bases lay between the germline ends. Germline CDR1 and CDR2: LGHNA and YNFKEQ. The CDR3 loop spans 15 amino acids. CDR3 DNA: TGTGCCAGCAGCCAAGAGCTGGGCGAAGGAAACACCATATATTTT. Translating it yields CASSQELGEGNTIYF.